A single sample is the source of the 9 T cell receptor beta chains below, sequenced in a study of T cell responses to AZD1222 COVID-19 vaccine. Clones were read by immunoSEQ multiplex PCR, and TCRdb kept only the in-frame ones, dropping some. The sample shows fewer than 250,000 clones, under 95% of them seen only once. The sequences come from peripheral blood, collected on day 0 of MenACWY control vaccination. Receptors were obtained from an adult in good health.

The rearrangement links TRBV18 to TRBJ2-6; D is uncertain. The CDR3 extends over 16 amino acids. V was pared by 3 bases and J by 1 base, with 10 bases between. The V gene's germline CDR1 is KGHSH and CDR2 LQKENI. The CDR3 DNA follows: TGTGCCAGCTCACCTTTTGGGTCTTCTGGGGCCAACGTCCTGACTTTC. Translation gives CASSPFGSSGANVLTF.

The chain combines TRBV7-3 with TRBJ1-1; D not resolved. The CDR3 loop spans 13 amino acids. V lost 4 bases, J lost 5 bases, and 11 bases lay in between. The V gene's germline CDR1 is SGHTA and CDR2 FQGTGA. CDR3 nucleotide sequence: TGTGCCAGCAGCTCCTCGATCGGGACTGAAGCTTTCTTT. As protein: CASSSSIGTEAFF.

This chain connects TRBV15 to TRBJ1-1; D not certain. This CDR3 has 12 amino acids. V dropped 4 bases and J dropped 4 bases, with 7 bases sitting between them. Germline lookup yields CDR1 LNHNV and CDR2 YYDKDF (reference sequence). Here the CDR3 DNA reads TGTGCCACCAGCATCCCCGGCACTGAAGCTTTCTTT. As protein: CATSIPGTEAFF.

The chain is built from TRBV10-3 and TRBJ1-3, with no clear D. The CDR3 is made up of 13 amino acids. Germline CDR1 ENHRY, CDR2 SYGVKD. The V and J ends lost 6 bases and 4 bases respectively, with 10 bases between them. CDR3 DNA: TGTGCCATCAGCCCCGCCCCAGGAAACACCATATATTTT. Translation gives CAISPAPGNTIYF.

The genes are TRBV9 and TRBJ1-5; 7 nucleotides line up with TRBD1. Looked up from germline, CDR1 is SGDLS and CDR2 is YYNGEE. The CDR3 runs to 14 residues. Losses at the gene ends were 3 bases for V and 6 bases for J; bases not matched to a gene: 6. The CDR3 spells CASSAGTEFQPQHF. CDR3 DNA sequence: TGTGCCAGCAGCGCAGGGACAGAGTTTCAGCCCCAGCATTTT.

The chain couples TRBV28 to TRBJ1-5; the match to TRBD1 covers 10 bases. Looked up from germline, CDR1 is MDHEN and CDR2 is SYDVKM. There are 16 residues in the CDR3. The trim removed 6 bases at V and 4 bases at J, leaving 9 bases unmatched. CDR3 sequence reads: CASSPDRGLSNQPQHF. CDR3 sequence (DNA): TGTGCCAGCAGCCCAGACAGGGGGCTGTCGAATCAGCCCCAGCATTTT.

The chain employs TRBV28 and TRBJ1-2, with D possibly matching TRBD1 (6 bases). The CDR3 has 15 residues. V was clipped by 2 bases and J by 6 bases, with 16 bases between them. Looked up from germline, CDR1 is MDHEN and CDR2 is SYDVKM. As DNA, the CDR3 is TGTGCCAGCAGTTTAGGGTCAGGGGTAAAAAATGGCTACACCTTC. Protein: CASSLGSGVKNGYTF.

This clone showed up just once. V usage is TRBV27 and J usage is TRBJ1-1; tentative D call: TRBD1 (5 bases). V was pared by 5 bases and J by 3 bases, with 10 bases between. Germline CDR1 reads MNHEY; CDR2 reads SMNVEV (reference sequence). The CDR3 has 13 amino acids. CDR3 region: CASSKTADTEAFF. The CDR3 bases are TGTGCCAGCAGTAAGACAGCGGACACTGAAGCTTTCTTT.

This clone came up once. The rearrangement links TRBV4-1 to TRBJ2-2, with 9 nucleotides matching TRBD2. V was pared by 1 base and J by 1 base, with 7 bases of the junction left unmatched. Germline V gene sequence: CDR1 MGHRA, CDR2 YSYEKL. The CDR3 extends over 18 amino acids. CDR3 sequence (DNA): TGCGCCAGCAGCCAAGGAAACTGGCGGGGGGGGAACACCGGGGAGCTGTTTTTT. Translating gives CASSQGNWRGGNTGELFF.